This T cell receptor beta chain derives from a study of blood T cell repertoires in COVID-19. Study-wide background: Samples of COVID-19 (acute and convalescent) were obtained from the United States, Italy and Spain.

Profiled with immunoSEQ multiplex PCR; TCRdb holds only in-frame clones, not every one. The sample holds 180,000 or so clones; 86% are singletons and the top ten take approximately 11%. The length of the CDR3 is 14 residues. CDR1 is MDHEN and CDR2 is SYDVKM in the germline V gene. With 3 bases removed from V and 1 base from J, the gap between germline ends came to 7 bases. Seattle's cohort entered during active infection and was followed longitudinally. V usage is TRBV28 and J usage is TRBJ1-3; perhaps TRBD1 as D (5 bases). Material for sequencing was peripheral blood. This TCR was recovered from a woman aged 55-70 years with COVID-19, enrolled during active disease. CDR3 protein: CASSFGGSGNTIYF. The CDR3, as DNA: TGTGCCAGCAGTTTCGGGGGATCTGGAAACACCATATATTTT.